A selection of T cell receptor beta chains follows, all from one sample in a study of blood T cells in healthy people across ages. From the 5' RACE reads, TCRdb called clonotypes with MiXCR, one entry per CDR3 protein. The sample has 1.5 million to 2 million distinct CDR3 sequences; about two fifths are singletons. The specimen was blood. The origin of the receptors is a human donor in good health. Both conserved end residues are part of each CDR3. D genes are given only for firm matches. Some rows mark clone size as missing; the rest say once, few, many or name a class of expanded clone.

TRBV5-1	TRBJ1-1	NA	TRBD1	CASSLEPGGSNTEAFF	TGCGCCAGCAGCTTGGAACCAGGGGGCTCGAACACTGAAGCTTTCTTT
TRBV2	TRBJ2-1	NA	TRBD2	CASGTSGGADYNEQFF	TGTGCCAGCGGGACTAGCGGGGGGGCGGACTACAATGAGCAGTTCTTC
TRBV10-3	TRBJ2-5	few	TRBD1	CAISERTGGQETQYF	TGTGCCATCAGTGAACGGACAGGGGGCCAAGAGACCCAGTACTTC
TRBV7-3	TRBJ2-1	NA	TRBD1	CASSFTGGIDEQFF	TGTGCCAGCAGCTTCACAGGGGGGATTGATGAGCAGTTCTTC
TRBV3-1	TRBJ2-4	NA	TRBD2	CASSTAGTTKNIQYF	TGTGCCAGCAGTACAGCCGGGACTACTAAAAACATTCAGTACTTC
TRBV20-1	TRBJ2-7	NA	NA	CSARDWRRRTDLYEQYF	TGCAGTGCTAGAGATTGGCGTAGGCGGACAGACCTCTACGAGCAGTACTTC
TRBV4-2	TRBJ2-3	NA	TRBD2	CASSQGSSGLAGTDTQYF	TGTGCCAGCAGCCAAGGCTCGAGTGGACTAGCGGGCACAGATACGCAGTATTTT
TRBV7-8	TRBJ2-5	few	NA	CASRKGGGLQETQYF	TGTGCCAGCAGGAAAGGGGGAGGGCTCCAAGAGACCCAGTACTTC
TRBV7-9	TRBJ2-5	NA	NA	CASSSPSVETQYF	TGTGCCAGCAGCTCCCCCTCGGTAGAGACCCAGTACTTC
TRBV4-2	TRBJ1-4	NA	TRBD1	CASSRLTGGAWSDEKLFF	TGTGCCAGCAGCCGGCTCACAGGGGGCGCATGGTCCGATGAAAAACTGTTTTTT
TRBV4-1	TRBJ1-2	NA	NA	CASSQVTGWYGYTF	TGCGCCAGCAGCCAAGTAACAGGGTGGTATGGCTACACCTTC
TRBV29-1	TRBJ2-1	few	NA	CSVLAPSYNEQFF	TGCAGCGTGTTAGCGCCCTCCTACAATGAGCAGTTCTTC
TRBV5-1	TRBJ2-1	few	NA	CASSPRGAGDEQFF	TGCGCCAGCAGCCCCAGGGGGGCTGGCGATGAGCAGTTCTTC
TRBV12-3/TRBV12-4	TRBJ2-1	few	NA	CASTTIVGNEQFF	TGTGCCAGCACCACCATCGTGGGGAATGAGCAGTTCTTC
TRBV19	TRBJ1-1	NA	NA	CASSTALGLLEAFF	TGTGCCAGTAGTACGGCCTTGGGACTGCTTGAAGCTTTCTTT
TRBV5-1	TRBJ2-5	NA	NA	CAGSLERSETQYF	TGCGCCGGCAGCTTGGAGCGTAGCGAGACCCAGTACTTC
TRBV20-1	TRBJ1-1	few	NA	CSARALGPVTEAFF	TGCAGTGCTAGAGCCCTAGGTCCAGTCACTGAAGCTTTCTTT
TRBV7-2	TRBJ2-1	NA	NA	CASSLAELDEQFF	TGTGCCAGCAGCTTAGCAGAGTTAGATGAGCAGTTCTTC
TRBV7-8	TRBJ1-4	few	NA	CASSLAGTVEKLFF	TGTGCCAGCAGTCTAGCAGGGACGGTTGAAAAACTGTTTTTT
TRBV5-6	TRBJ2-5	NA	NA	CASSSGTTDWYF	TGTGCCAGCAGCTCCGGGACCACTGATTGGTACTTC
TRBV6-5	TRBJ1-1	NA	NA	CTSSQTVNTEAFF	TGTACCAGCAGTCAGACAGTGAACACTGAAGCTTTCTTT
TRBV4-3	TRBJ1-2	NA	NA	CASSQDFGGGANYGYTF	TGCGCCAGCAGCCAAGATTTTGGGGGGGGAGCTAACTATGGCTACACCTTC
TRBV6-6	TRBJ1-4	NA	NA	CASSSSLTTNEKLFF	TGTGCCAGCAGTTCATCGCTTACAACTAATGAAAAACTGTTTTTT
TRBV20-1	TRBJ2-7	NA	NA	CSASPDPYEQYF	TGCAGTGCTTCGCCAGATCCCTACGAGCAGTACTTC